This TCR beta chain derives from a study of blood T cell repertoires in COVID-19. CDR1 and CDR2 from the germline V gene are LGHNA and YNFKEQ. Trimming stripped 0 bases from V and 0 bases from J, with 8 bases between. This CDR3 contains 15 residues. In the original analysis: Nucleated cell number was recorded as an estimate derived from reference gene primer amplification. Repertoires were generated with immunoSEQ multiplex PCR, while TCRdb's copy carries only in-frame clones and drops some. The V and J calls and clone size were taken over from that table, and D and trimming were inferred from the DNA. The repertoire holds a few hundred thousand clones, with more than 75% as singletons.

This TCR was sampled from a young woman who had recovered from COVID-19. The genes are TRBV4-2 and TRBJ2-5; TRBD2 might be the D (6 bases). The sample comprised PBMCs or T cells enriched from blood (not recorded which). The CDR3 DNA reads as TGTGCCAGCAGCCAAGATGGAGGGTACCAAGAGACCCAGTACTTC. Protein product: CASSQDGGYQETQYF.